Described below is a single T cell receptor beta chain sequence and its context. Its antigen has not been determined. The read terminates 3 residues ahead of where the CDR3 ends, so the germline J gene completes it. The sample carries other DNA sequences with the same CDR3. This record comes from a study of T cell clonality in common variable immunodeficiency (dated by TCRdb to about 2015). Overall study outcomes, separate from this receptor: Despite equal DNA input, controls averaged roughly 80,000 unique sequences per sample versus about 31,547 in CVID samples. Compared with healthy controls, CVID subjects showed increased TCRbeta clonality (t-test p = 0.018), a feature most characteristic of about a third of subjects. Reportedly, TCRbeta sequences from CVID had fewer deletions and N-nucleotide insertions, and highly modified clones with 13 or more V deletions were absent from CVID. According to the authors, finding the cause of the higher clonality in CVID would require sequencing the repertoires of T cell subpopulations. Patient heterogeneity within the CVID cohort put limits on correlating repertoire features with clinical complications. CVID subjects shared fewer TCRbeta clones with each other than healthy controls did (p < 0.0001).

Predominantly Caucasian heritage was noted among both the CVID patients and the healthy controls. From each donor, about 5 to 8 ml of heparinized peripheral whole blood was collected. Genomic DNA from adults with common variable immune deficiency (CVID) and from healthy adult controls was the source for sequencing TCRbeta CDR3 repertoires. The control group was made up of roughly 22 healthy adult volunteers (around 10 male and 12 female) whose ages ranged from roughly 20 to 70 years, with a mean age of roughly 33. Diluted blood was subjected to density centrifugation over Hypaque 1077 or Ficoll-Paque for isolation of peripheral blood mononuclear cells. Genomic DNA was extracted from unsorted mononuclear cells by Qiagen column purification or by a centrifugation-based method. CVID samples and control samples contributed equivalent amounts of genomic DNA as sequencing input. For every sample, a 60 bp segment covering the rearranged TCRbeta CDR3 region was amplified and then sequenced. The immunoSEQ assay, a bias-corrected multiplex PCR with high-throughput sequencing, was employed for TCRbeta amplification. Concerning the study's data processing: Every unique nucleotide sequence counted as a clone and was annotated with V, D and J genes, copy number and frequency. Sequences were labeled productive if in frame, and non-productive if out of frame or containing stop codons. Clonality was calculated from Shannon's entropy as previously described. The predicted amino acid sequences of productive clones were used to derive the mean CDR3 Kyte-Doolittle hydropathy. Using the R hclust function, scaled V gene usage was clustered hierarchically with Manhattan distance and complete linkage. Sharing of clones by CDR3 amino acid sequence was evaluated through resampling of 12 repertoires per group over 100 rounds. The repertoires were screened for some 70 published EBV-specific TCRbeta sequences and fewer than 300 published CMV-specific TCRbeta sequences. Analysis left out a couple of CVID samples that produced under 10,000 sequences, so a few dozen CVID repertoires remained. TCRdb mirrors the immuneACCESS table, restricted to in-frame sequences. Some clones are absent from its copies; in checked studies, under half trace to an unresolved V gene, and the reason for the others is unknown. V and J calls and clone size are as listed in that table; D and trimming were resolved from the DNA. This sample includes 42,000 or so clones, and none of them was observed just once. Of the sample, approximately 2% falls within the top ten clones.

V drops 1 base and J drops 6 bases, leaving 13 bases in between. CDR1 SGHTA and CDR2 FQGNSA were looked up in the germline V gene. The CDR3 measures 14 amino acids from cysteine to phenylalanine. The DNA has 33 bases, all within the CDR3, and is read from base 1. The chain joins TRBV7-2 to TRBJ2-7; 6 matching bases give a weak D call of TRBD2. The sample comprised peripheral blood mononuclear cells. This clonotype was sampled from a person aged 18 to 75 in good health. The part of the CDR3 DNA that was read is TGTGCCAGCAGCTTAGTGCGGGAAGTGCCCGAG. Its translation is CASSLVREVPE. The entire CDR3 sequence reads CASSLVREVPEQYF. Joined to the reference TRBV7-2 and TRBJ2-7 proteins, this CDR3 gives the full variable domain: GAGVSQSPSNKVTEKGKDVELRCDPISGHTALYWYRQSLGQGLEFLIYFQGNSAPDKSGLPSDRFSAERTGGSVSTLTIQRTQQEDSAVYLCASSLVREVPEQYFGPGTRLTVT.